What follows are 10 T cell receptor beta chains derived from one specimen sequenced in a study of human T cells and chemical hapten exposure. MiXCR was run by TCRdb on the RACE reads, yielding one entry per CDR3 protein. The sample shows roughly 90,000 distinct CDR3 sequences, 9.6% of them seen only once. Time point denoted: pre-sensitization, week 0. The treatment: therapeutic diphenylcyclopropenone sensitization with weekly scalp DPC. The source material was whole blood, sampled in connection with sensitization to the hapten diphenylcyclopropenone (DPC). These receptors all stem from a woman in her forties with alopecia areata. Some clones in this sample may be carry-over from other donors' samples.

This clonotype was detected ten times or more. As DNA, the CDR3 is TGTGCCAGCAGCCCCGCCGAAGGGGGGTTGACCCAGTACTTC. Protein: CASSPAEGGLTQYF. This chain uses TRBV11-2 with TRBJ2-5; D might be TRBD1 or TRBD2, each matching 6 bases. In germline, CDR1 is SGHAT, CDR2 FQNNGV. CDR3 length: 14 residues. With 5 bases removed from V and 7 bases from J, the gap between germline ends came to 17 bases.

In its sample, this clonotype was seen a few times. The chain is built from TRBV12-3 or TRBV12-4 and TRBJ2-4, with D unresolved. This CDR3 has 13 residues. Trimming pared 1 base from V and 9 bases from J, leaving 10 bases between. CDR3 sequence: CASSLGTVAIQYF. The DNA of the CDR3 is TGTGCCAGCAGTTTAGGAACGGTAGCCATTCAGTACTTC.

This clonotype was picked up many times. The chain is built from TRBV20-1 and TRBJ1-4; TRBD1 agrees at 8 bases. The CDR3 has 13 amino acids. Germline V gene sequence: CDR1 DFQATT, CDR2 SNEGSKA (reference sequence). J was trimmed by 3 bases and V by 7 bases; bases with no gene match: 4. In DNA, the CDR3 is TGCAGTGTGGCGGGACAGGCTAATGAAAAACTGTTTTTT. Encoded protein: CSVAGQANEKLFF.

This clonotype was seen ten or more times. This chain uses TRBV7-2 with TRBJ2-3; no clear D gene. The CDR3 length is 14 residues. Between the trimmed V and J ends, which lost 5 bases and 4 bases, there was a span of 13 bases. CDR1 SGHTA and CDR2 FQGNSA come from the germline V gene. The CDR3 nucleotides read TGTGCCAGCAGCCCCCAGACAAGCGCAGATACGCAGTATTTT. Its translation: CASSPQTSADTQYF.

This clonotype was seen repeatedly, ten times or more. This chain connects TRBV20-1 to TRBJ2-7; the match to TRBD2 covers 12 bases. V gave up 0 bases and J gave up 9 bases; unmatched junction bases: 6. The CDR3 has 14 amino acids. Germline V gene lookup returns CDR1 DFQATT and CDR2 SNEGSKA (reference sequence). This chain's CDR3 is CSARDWTSGEWQYF. The CDR3 bases are TGCAGTGCTAGAGATTGGACTAGCGGGGAGTGGCAGTACTTC.

This clonotype was counted many times. CDR3 residues: CASSPDRGVSSYEQYF. Written as DNA, the CDR3 is TGTGCCAGCAGTCCCGACAGGGGTGTTTCCAGCTACGAGCAGTACTTC. This rearrangement joins TRBV7-9 to TRBJ2-7; 8 nucleotides agree with TRBD1. The CDR3 is 16 residues long. Germline-derived CDR1 and CDR2 are SEHNR and FQNEAQ (reference sequence). J gave up 3 bases and V 6 bases, and 13 bases lay outside the gene matches.

This clonotype was observed many times. V usage is TRBV10-3 and J usage is TRBJ1-6, with D uncertain. This CDR3 is built from 15 residues. With 3 bases removed from V and 2 bases from J, the gap between germline ends came to 8 bases. In germline, CDR1 is ENHRY, CDR2 SYGVKD. CDR3 DNA: TGTGCCATCAGTGATGTCCCAGCCTATAATTCACCCCTCCACTTT. This sequence encodes CAISDVPAYNSPLHF.

Only a few counts were recorded for this clonotype. The V call is TRBV30, the J call TRBJ1-1; possibly TRBD1 for D (5 bases). The V gene's germline CDR1 is GTSNPN and CDR2 SVGIG (reference sequence). The CDR3 totals 13 residues. V was cut by 0 bases and J by 4 bases, with 9 bases left in between. CDR3 sequence (DNA): TGTGCCTGGAGTGTAGGAACAGGCACTGAAGCTTTCTTT. Protein: CAWSVGTGTEAFF.

The chain has TRBV6-2 or TRBV6-3 and TRBJ2-3; D uncertain. CDR1 and CDR2 (germline): MNHEY, SVGEGT. The V end lost 2 bases, the J end lost 6 bases, and 12 bases lay between the germline ends. This CDR3 is built from 14 residues. The CDR3 nucleotides are TGTGCCAGCAGTTACAGCGTCCGCCCCGATACGCAGTATTTT. It encodes CASSYSVRPDTQYF.

Ten or more counts support this clonotype. The CDR3 DNA reads as TGTGCCAGCAGCGACAGGAGTTACACTGAAGCTTTCTTT. The encoded protein is CASSDRSYTEAFF. The V gene is TRBV7-9, the J gene TRBJ1-1, with D perhaps matching TRBD1 (6 bases). The CDR3 runs 13 residues. With 5 bases removed from V and 3 bases from J, the gap between germline ends came to 10 bases. Germline CDR1 and CDR2: SEHNR and FQNEAQ (reference sequence). Full variable domain (outside the CDR3, taken from reference TRBV7-9 and TRBJ1-1): DTGVSQNPRHKITKRGQNVTFRCDPISEHNRLYWYRQTLGQGPEFLTYFQNEAQLEKSRLLSDRFSAERPKGSFSTLEIQRTEQGDSAMYLCASSDRSYTEAFFGQGTRLTVV.